This T cell receptor beta chain was sequenced for a study of T cell changes during pregnancy in multiple sclerosis. V gave up 5 bases and J gave up 4 bases, with 18 bases separating them. The CDR3 consists of 15 residues. CDR1 and CDR2 (germline): SGHNT, YYREEE (reference sequence). Clones were read by immunoSEQ multiplex PCR, and TCRdb kept only the in-frame ones, dropping some. Of fewer than 140,000 clones in the sample, around 92% are singletons; the top ten hold roughly 1.7%. This clone was detected a few times. The chain recombines TRBV5-4 with TRBJ1-1, with a tentative D call TRBD1 (6 bases). This sequence was found in a female donor with multiple sclerosis, enrolled in a pregnancy study. This material consisted of peripheral blood, taken after pregnancy. The CDR3 DNA follows: TGTGCCAGCAGGGCGGGGGGCCCTATTGGCACTGAAGCTTTCTTT. Protein product: CASRAGGPIGTEAFF.